Presented here are 8 T cell receptor beta chains from one specimen sequenced in a study of CD8 T cells in Susac syndrome. When the RNA was reverse transcribed, random hexamers were used with an input of 0.5 to 1 ug. TCRdb analysed the immunoSEQ multiplex PCR reads with MiXCR anew, one entry per CDR3 protein. The table records about 240,000 distinct CDR3 sequences, 90% to 96% of them present only once. Sequencing input: CD4+ T cells from PBMCs. Every receptor here comes from a human donor with Susac syndrome.

V is TRBV18 and J is TRBJ2-1; 9 nucleotides align to TRBD1. Germline V lookup: CDR1 KGHSH, CDR2 LQKENI. The ends lost 3 bases at V and 14 bases at J; junction bases unmatched: 5. The CDR3 sequence is 12 residues long. CDR3 DNA: TGTGCCAGCTCACCCAGGGACAGGGAAGAGTTCTTC. Its translation is CASSPRDREEFF.

CDR3 nucleotide sequence: TGCAGTGCTAGAGGGGACAGGGTTGATACAGATACGCAGTATTTT. It codes for CSARGDRVDTDTQYF. The genes are TRBV20-1 and TRBJ2-3; TRBD1 aligns across 9 bases. Germline CDR1 DFQATT, CDR2 SNEGSKA (reference sequence). V trimming: 1 base; J trimming: 3 bases; junction bases outside the gene matches: 5. The CDR3 is 15 amino acids.

The table lists this clonotype with a count of one. The chain uses TRBV29-1 and TRBJ1-5; 8 nucleotides align to TRBD1. The germline gives CDR1 SQVTM, CDR2 ANQGSEA. The CDR3 loop spans 16 amino acids. The V gene end was trimmed by 0 bases and the J gene end by 4 bases; junction bases not matched to a gene: 8. CDR3 nucleotide sequence: TGCAGCGTTGAAGAAGGAGCAGGGGGCCCAAATCAGCCCCAGCATTTT. Its protein is CSVEEGAGGPNQPQHF.

This clonotype was seen just once. The chain uses TRBV18 and TRBJ2-3; 7 nucleotides match TRBD2. The CDR3 runs 15 residues. With V trimmed by 4 bases and J by 6 bases, 10 bases remained unmatched. Per germline, CDR1 KGHSH and CDR2 LQKENI. The CDR3 is CASSLRTRAADTQYF. CDR3 DNA: TGTGCCAGCTCACTACGGACTAGGGCAGCCGATACGCAGTATTTT.

The genes are TRBV30 and TRBJ2-3; no reliable D call. The CDR3 length is 14 residues. Germline lookup yields CDR1 GTSNPN and CDR2 SVGIG (reference sequence). V lost 3 bases to trimming and J lost 3 bases, with 13 bases between them. The CDR3 spells CAWRPPTLTDTQYF. CDR3 sequence (DNA): TGTGCCTGGAGGCCCCCGACATTGACAGATACGCAGTATTTT.

The chain carries TRBV30 and TRBJ2-1, with 7 nucleotides matching TRBD1. In germline, CDR1 is GTSNPN, CDR2 SVGIG (reference sequence). The V and J ends lost 5 bases and 0 bases, in that order; junction bases with no gene match: 7. The CDR3 contains 15 residues. The CDR3 is CAWERGLSSYNEQFF. CDR3 coding DNA: TGTGCCTGGGAAAGGGGGCTAAGCTCCTACAATGAGCAGTTCTTC.

The chain carries TRBV11-3 and TRBJ2-6; 7 positions match TRBD1. Germline values: CDR1 SGHNT, CDR2 YENEEA. J was trimmed by 1 base and V by 2 bases; bases with no gene match: 8. The CDR3 has 18 residues. The CDR3 DNA is TGTGCCAGCAGCTTAAGTCTCAGGGGGATGTCTGGGGCCAACGTCCTGACTTTC. Translation gives CASSLSLRGMSGANVLTF.

This chain links TRBV4-1 with TRBJ1-1, with D tentatively TRBD1 (6 bases). V was trimmed by 1 base and J by 4 bases, leaving 13 bases between them. The CDR3 runs 15 residues. The germline V gene encodes CDR1 MGHRA and CDR2 YSYEKL. Here the CDR3 DNA reads TGCGCCAGCAGCCAAGCTGGGCAGGGGAGCACTGAAGCTTTCTTT. Its protein is CASSQAGQGSTEAFF.